This entry concerns a single T cell receptor (beta chain). Its antigen is unidentified. Stated treatment: oral pan-JAK inhibitor, 5-10 mg twice daily. The data derive from a study of CD8+ T cells in alopecia areata. Study context: A regimen of oral tofacitinib, 5 to 10 mg twice daily, was given to treated patients. The SALT score measured affected scalp surface percentage in treated patients. Findings and limits, study-wide: Scalp sequencing captures resident alphabeta T cells of normal skin too.

Trimming stripped 0 bases from V and 4 bases from J, with 12 bases between. CDR1 is GTSNPN and CDR2 is SVGIG in the germline V gene (reference sequence). This CDR3 contains 15 residues. RNA was isolated and reverse transcribed to cDNA, the sequencing template. Generated by immunoSEQ multiplex PCR, the TCRdb table keeps only in-frame clones and is missing some. The table lists 150,000 to 200,000 clones, roughly 65% of them singletons, with 0.91% in the top ten. The chain combines TRBV30 with TRBJ2-2; no definite D call. The TCR was taken from a human donor with alopecia areata. This specimen was CD4+ T cells sorted from blood, taken at week 4, from a patient treated with tofacitinib. CDR3 sequence: CAWSVYHRGTGELFF. CDR3 DNA sequence: TGTGCCTGGAGTGTATACCATCGTGGCACCGGGGAGCTGTTTTTT.